The 31 T cell receptor beta chains below all came from one sample that was sequenced in a study of control samples from healthy donors and cancer patients. Assay: immunoSEQ multiplex PCR; the TCRdb copy retains only in-frame clones and omits some. The sample shows some 200,000 clones, about 95% of them seen only once. The specimen sequenced was blood. The receptors were sampled from a man in his forties or fifties in good health.

This chain links TRBV6-6 with TRBJ1-1, with TRBD1 matching 7 bases. Looked up from germline, CDR1 is MNHNY and CDR2 is SVGAGI (reference sequence). The CDR3 covers 15 residues. The junction had 5 bases not matched to a gene; V was cut back by 4 bases and J by 0 bases. CDR3 nucleotide sequence: TGTGCCAGCAGTTCCCCCGGACAGGTGAACACTGAAGCTTTCTTT. Residues: CASSSPGQVNTEAFF.

The genes are TRBV28 and TRBJ1-1; the D is unclear. V lost 4 bases and J lost 2, with 11 bases in between. CDR1 is MDHEN and CDR2 is SYDVKM in the germline V gene. This CDR3 comprises 14 residues. CDR3 sequence (DNA): TGTGCCAGCAGTTCCTCTCTGGGTAACACTGAAGCTTTCTTT. This encodes CASSSSLGNTEAFF.

This clone was picked up one time. The chain combines TRBV6-2 or TRBV6-3 with TRBJ1-5; tentatively, D is TRBD1 (6 bases). The CDR3 length is 13 residues. V was trimmed by 2 bases and J by 4 bases, leaving 6 bases between them. The germline CDR1 and CDR2 sequences are MNHEY and SVGEGT. CDR3 nucleotides: TGTGCCAGCAGTTACAGGGGGAATCAGCCCCAGCATTTT. This translates into CASSYRGNQPQHF.

The chain employs TRBV13 and TRBJ1-2, with a weak D call TRBD1 (6 bases). The CDR3 runs 16 residues. Germline V gene data show CDR1 as PRHDT and CDR2 as FYEKMQ (reference sequence). V dropped 1 base and J dropped 3 bases, with 15 bases sitting between them. CDR3 protein: CASSLAKQGDHYGYTF. For the CDR3, the DNA is TGTGCCAGCAGCTTAGCCAAACAGGGTGATCACTATGGCTACACCTTC.

The CDR3 DNA sequence: TGTGCCATCAGTACCAGGGATGGAAACATTCAGTACTTC. Translated, it gives CAISTRDGNIQYF. The chain has TRBV10-3 and TRBJ2-4; possible D gene TRBD1, 5 bases. Per the germline V gene, CDR1 is ENHRY and CDR2 is SYGVKD. The CDR3 is 13 amino acids. Trimming left V 5 bases short and J 6 bases short, with 11 bases between.

The genes are TRBV10-1 and TRBJ2-2; no definite D call. V lost 6 bases, J lost 0 bases, and 8 bases lay in between. From germline, CDR1 is WNHNN and CDR2 SYGVQD (reference sequence). The CDR3 length is 14 residues. CDR3 sequence: CASRLDPNTGELFF. The DNA of the CDR3 is TGCGCCAGCAGATTGGACCCGAACACCGGGGAGCTGTTTTTT.

The rearrangement links TRBV21-1 to TRBJ2-5; the table's TRBD1 call for D was not verified on the DNA. TRBV21-1 is annotated as a pseudogene. The CDR3 extends over 17 amino acids. The CDR3 coding sequence is TGTGCCAGCTCCCTCACTTTGACAGGACCTATACAAGAGACCCAGTACTTC. This sequence encodes CASSLTLTGPIQETQYF.

J is TRBJ2-3 and V is TRBV5-5; D unclear. The CDR3 is 17 residues long. Germline CDR1 SGHKS, CDR2 YYEKEE (reference sequence). Trimming left V 4 bases short and J 6 bases short, with 24 bases between. DNA of the CDR3: TGTGCCAGCAGCCCCGAGATCCAGGCGCTAGGGATGGATACGCAGTATTTT. As protein: CASSPEIQALGMDTQYF.

This clone was detected only once. V gene TRBV18 combines with J gene TRBJ1-1, with D possibly matching TRBD1 (6 bases). This CDR3 has 15 residues. CDR1 KGHSH and CDR2 LQKENI come from the germline V gene. Trimming pared 4 bases from V and 5 bases from J, leaving 17 bases between. The CDR3 protein is CASSQAGGTRTEAFF. Written as DNA, the CDR3 is TGTGCCAGCTCACAGGCGGGGGGCACGAGGACTGAAGCTTTCTTT.

V gene TRBV10-3 combines with J gene TRBJ2-2; TRBD2 matches 8 bases. From germline, CDR1 is ENHRY and CDR2 SYGVKD. CDR3 length: 16 residues. V lost 4 bases, J lost 1 base, and 5 bases stayed unmatched. CDR3 protein: CAISGFLAGNTGELFF. For the CDR3, the DNA is TGTGCCATCAGTGGCTTCCTAGCGGGGAACACCGGGGAGCTGTTTTTT.

The chain carries TRBV6-4 and TRBJ2-3; 10 bases agree with TRBD2. Germline CDR1 reads MRHNA; CDR2 reads SNTAGT. CDR3 size: 14 residues. V dropped 5 bases and J dropped 6; count of bases not matched to a gene: 5. Here the CDR3 DNA reads TGTGCCAGCAGTCGAGCGGGGGGGAAGGATACGCAGTATTTT. This encodes CASSRAGGKDTQYF.

V and J are TRBV25-1 and TRBJ1-2, with a tentative D call TRBD1 (6 bases). CDR1 is MGHDK, CDR2 SYGVNS, per germline. V dropped 10 bases and J dropped 1 base, with 13 bases sitting between them. The CDR3 has 13 residues. CDR3 amino acids: CATSTGNNYGYTF. The CDR3 region has the DNA TGTGCCACCTCAACAGGGAATAACTATGGCTACACCTTC.

The J gene is TRBJ1-6, the V gene TRBV28, with a tentative D call TRBD1 (6 bases). V was shortened by 2 bases and J by 5 bases, with 13 bases between the two germline ends. The CDR3 is 16 residues long. Looked up from germline, CDR1 is MDHEN and CDR2 is SYDVKM. Written as DNA, the CDR3 is TGTGCCAGCAGTTTACGAAGGGGGACTAATAATTCACCCCTCCACTTT. Residues: CASSLRRGTNNSPLHF.

The rearrangement links TRBV10-1 to TRBJ2-1; 9 positions agree with TRBD2. J gave up 5 bases and V 4 bases, and 6 bases lay outside the gene matches. Germline CDR1 WNHNN, CDR2 SYGVQD (reference sequence). There are 15 residues in the CDR3. The CDR3: CASSAAGGLNNEQFF. CDR3 DNA sequence: TGCGCCAGCAGTGCAGCGGGGGGTCTAAACAATGAGCAGTTCTTC.

The count of this clone is one. The rearrangement uses TRBV7-3 and TRBJ2-1; maybe TRBD1 (6 bases). The CDR3 is 13 amino acids. Germline V gene data show CDR1 as SGHTA and CDR2 as FQGTGA. Trimming cost V 4 bases and J 2 bases, with 6 bases left between them. The CDR3 loop reads CASSWTAYNEQFF. The CDR3 coding sequence is TGTGCCAGCAGCTGGACAGCCTACAATGAGCAGTTCTTC.

The J gene is TRBJ1-1, the V gene TRBV5-1; D not certain. The germline CDR1 and CDR2 sequences are SGHRS and YFSETQ. The CDR3 consists of 14 residues. Trimming stripped 4 bases from V and 0 bases from J, with 10 bases between. CDR3 bases: TGCGCCAGCAGCCAACCTAAGCTGAACACTGAAGCTTTCTTT. This gives the protein CASSQPKLNTEAFF.

Written as DNA, the CDR3 is TGCAGTGCTAGTGAGCGCTCTGGAAACACCATATATTTT. Protein: CSASERSGNTIYF. The chain employs TRBV20-1 and TRBJ1-3; D ambiguous. Trimming removed 3 bases from V and 0 bases from J, with 6 bases in between. Germline CDR1 reads DFQATT; CDR2 reads SNEGSKA (reference sequence). CDR3 length: 13 amino acids.

The rearrangement joins TRBV14 to TRBJ2-2; 9 nucleotides match TRBD1. The ends lost 2 bases at V and 1 base at J; junction bases unmatched: 5. This CDR3 spans 17 amino acids. Germline V gives CDR1 SGHDN, CDR2 FVKESK. The CDR3 here is CASSQYPGQGNTGELFF. The CDR3 DNA reads TGTGCCAGCAGCCAATACCCGGGACAGGGGAACACCGGGGAGCTGTTTTTT.

The chain links TRBV7-9 to TRBJ1-6; 7 bases map to TRBD1. The germline CDR1 and CDR2 sequences are SEHNR and FQNEAQ (reference sequence). The CDR3 loop spans 16 amino acids. Germline trimming cut 2 bases from V and 7 bases from J; bases unmatched to any gene: 8. This CDR3 reads CASSLIFSGGNSPLHF. CDR3 in DNA: TGTGCCAGCAGCTTAATTTTTTCAGGGGGAAATTCACCCCTCCACTTT.

This clone was counted a single time. The chain recombines TRBV28 with TRBJ2-1; tentative D call: TRBD1 (6 bases). Germline CDR1 MDHEN, CDR2 SYDVKM. V was pared by 6 bases and J by 9 bases, with 12 bases between. This CDR3 contains 12 residues. The CDR3 sequence: CASRGLGGEQFF. DNA for the CDR3: TGTGCCAGCAGGGGGCTAGGGGGTGAGCAGTTCTTC.

This clone has just one count. V gene TRBV24-1 combines with J gene TRBJ2-1, with TRBD1 as a possible D gene (5 bases). This CDR3 has 16 residues. Trimming took off 3 bases at V and 0 bases at J, with 11 bases between the two ends. Germline CDR1 KGHDR, CDR2 SFDVKD. The CDR3 loop is CATSDTRQGSYNEQFF. The CDR3 nucleotides are TGTGCCACCAGTGATACCCGGCAGGGCTCCTACAATGAGCAGTTCTTC.

This chain joins TRBV4-1 and TRBJ1-5; 7 bases line up with TRBD1. V lost 0 bases, J lost 2 bases, and 13 bases stayed unmatched. The CDR3 is made up of 19 amino acids. Germline CDR1 reads MGHRA; CDR2 reads YSYEKL. This chain's CDR3 is CASSQEGRGRGSGNQPQHF. The CDR3 DNA reads TGCGCCAGCAGCCAAGAAGGCAGAGGCAGGGGGTCGGGCAATCAGCCCCAGCATTTT.

This chain joins TRBV5-1 and TRBJ1-2; the match to TRBD1 covers 10 bases. The V and J ends lost 4 bases and 6 bases, in that order; junction bases with no gene match: 9. CDR3 length: 15 amino acids. The germline gives CDR1 SGHRS, CDR2 YFSETQ. CDR3 in DNA: TGCGCCAGCAGCCCAGACCTGGACAGGGGGGATGGCTACACCTTC. This encodes CASSPDLDRGDGYTF. Based on the CDR3 plus reference TRBV5-1 and TRBJ1-2, the full variable domain is KAGVTQTPRYLIKTRGQQVTLSCSPISGHRSVSWYQQTPGQGLQFLFEYFSETQRNKGNFPGRFSGRQFSNSRSEMNVSTLELGDSALYLCASSPDLDRGDGYTFGSGTRLTVV.

Written as DNA, the CDR3 is TGTGCCAGCTCACCACTAGCAGGGTTGAATCAGCCCCAGCATTTT. It yields the protein CASSPLAGLNQPQHF. The V gene is TRBV18, the J gene TRBJ1-5; tentatively, D is TRBD1 (5 bases). The CDR3 consists of 15 residues. The V end lost 1 base, the J end lost 4 bases, and 11 bases lay between the germline ends. Looked up from germline, CDR1 is KGHSH and CDR2 is LQKENI. Drawing the rest from reference TRBV18 and TRBJ1-5, the complete variable domain is NAGVMQNPRHLVRRRGQEARLRCSPMKGHSHVYWYRQLPEEGLKFMVYLQKENIIDESGMPKERFSAEFPKEGPSILRIQQVVRGDSAAYFCASSPLAGLNQPQHFGDGTRLSIL.

The chain has TRBV5-1 and TRBJ1-3, with D possibly TRBD1 on 6 matching bases. The CDR3 length is 14 residues. Trimming left V 0 bases short and J 11 bases short, with 15 bases between. Germline CDR1 SGHRS, CDR2 YFSETQ. In DNA, the CDR3 is TGCGCCAGCAGCTTGGAGACAGGTCTAAGCCCCATATATTTT. This encodes CASSLETGLSPIYF.

The chain has TRBV28 and TRBJ1-1; weak D call: TRBD1 (6 bases). Germline lookup yields CDR1 MDHEN and CDR2 SYDVKM. This CDR3 contains 14 residues. The chain's CDR3 is CAITWGARDTEAFF. DNA for the CDR3: TGTGCGATAACTTGGGGGGCGCGGGACACTGAAGCTTTCTTT. Filled out from reference TRBV28 and TRBJ1-1, the complete variable domain reads DVKVTQSSRYLVKRTGEKVFLECVQDMDHENMFWYRQDPGLGLRLIYFSYDVKMKEKGDIPEGYSVSREKKERFSLILESASTNQTSMYLCAITWGARDTEAFFGQGTRLTVV.

The chain joins TRBV18 to TRBJ1-2, with 7 bases matching TRBD1. V dropped 6 bases and J dropped 4; count of bases not matched to a gene: 11. The V gene's germline CDR1 is KGHSH and CDR2 LQKENI. The CDR3 spans 15 residues. As DNA, the CDR3 is TGTGCCAGCTCGCTGATTGGGGACAGCCCCTATGGCTACACCTTC. Amino acid sequence: CASSLIGDSPYGYTF.

V is TRBV5-4 and J is TRBJ2-7; TRBD1 aligns across 11 bases. V lost 4 bases and J lost 4; bases outside the gene matches: 10. CDR1 SGHNT and CDR2 YYREEE come from the germline V gene (reference sequence). This CDR3 is 16 amino acids long. In nucleotides, the CDR3 is TGTGCCAGCAGCGTGGGGGCGGACAGGGGGCGGTACGAGCAGTACTTC. Its translation: CASSVGADRGRYEQYF.

V is TRBV6-2 or TRBV6-3 and J is TRBJ1-1; D is unclear. V dropped 2 bases and J dropped 5 bases, with 9 bases sitting between them. CDR3 size: 13 residues. Germline V CDR1 and CDR2: MNHEY, SVGEGT. CDR3 DNA: TGTGCCAGCAGTTACGAAGGCGATACTGAAGCTTTCTTT. Its protein product is CASSYEGDTEAFF.

This clone has a single count. The chain combines TRBV6-2 or TRBV6-3 with TRBJ2-3; maybe TRBD2 (7 bases). V shed 0 bases and J shed 0 bases, with 16 bases lying between them. CDR3 length: 18 amino acids. The V gene's germline CDR1 is MNHEY and CDR2 SVGEGT. CDR3 sequence (DNA): TGTGCCAGCAGTTACTCGACACGGGGGGCCACTAGCACAGATACGCAGTATTTT. Translated: CASSYSTRGATSTDTQYF.

V usage is TRBV5-4 and J usage is TRBJ1-2; 8 bases map to TRBD1. Germline loops: CDR1 SGHNT, CDR2 YYREEE (reference sequence). This CDR3 has 15 amino acids. V lost 0 bases to trimming and J lost 4 bases; unmatched junction nucleotides: 5. The CDR3 reads CASSLVVGQGYGYTF. The CDR3 nucleotides read TGTGCCAGCAGCTTGGTAGTTGGACAGGGCTATGGCTACACCTTC.